These 21 T cell receptor beta chains were all obtained from the same sample, sequenced in a study of Graves' ophthalmopathy and Graves' hyperthyroidism. Amplification from RNA transcripts yielded the TCR beta CDR3 regions. The workflow started with a first-round RT-PCR run with HTBI primers and then moved on to a second-round multiplex PCR. TCRdb fed the multiplex PCR reads into MiXCR, producing one record per CDR3 protein. The sample consists of about 240,000 distinct CDR3 sequences, around 42% of them appearing once. Sequenced material: peripheral blood. The receptors come from an adult man with Graves' ophthalmopathy.

To note about this clonotype: One base away lies a much larger clone, so this may be a sequencing read error. The chain employs TRBV19 and TRBJ1-1; D may be TRBD1 (5 bases). There are 14 residues in the CDR3. Germline lookup yields CDR1 LNHDA and CDR2 SQIVND (reference sequence). V was pared by 6 bases and J by 1 base, with 12 bases between. CDR3 region: CASRGLTANTEAFF. Written as DNA, the CDR3 is TGTGCCAGTAGGGGCCTGACAGCGAACACTGAAGCTTTCTTT. The full variable domain, rest sourced from reference TRBV19 and TRBJ1-1, is DGGITQSPKYLFRKEGQNVTLSCEQNLNHDAMYWYRQDPGQGLRLIYYSQIVNDFQKGDIAEGYSVSREKKESFPLTVTSAQKNPTAFYLCASRGLTANTEAFFGQGTRLTVV.

This clonotype has at least ten counts. The genes are TRBV29-1 and TRBJ2-7; no clear D gene. Trimming removed 5 bases from V and 2 bases from J, with 10 bases in between. The CDR3 runs 12 residues. CDR1 and CDR2 from the germline V gene are SQVTM and ANQGSEA. CDR3 DNA: TGCAGCGTTCAGGCGGAGACCTACGAGCAGTACTTC. It codes for CSVQAETYEQYF.

This clonotype was seen just once. The genes are TRBV7-8 and TRBJ1-3, with TRBD1 matching over 8 bases. This CDR3 is 14 amino acids long. V was pared by 5 bases and J by 5 bases, with 5 bases of the junction left unmatched. Germline V gene sequence: CDR1 SGHVS, CDR2 FQNEAQ. The CDR3 DNA reads TGTGCCAGCAGCCCAGGACAGGGAAGAAACACCATATATTTT. Translating it yields CASSPGQGRNTIYF.

There are a few counts of this clonotype. The gene calls are TRBV7-8 and TRBJ1-5, with a tentative D call TRBD1 (5 bases). The V end was cut by 8 bases, the J end by 7 bases, with 12 bases between. The V gene's germline CDR1 is SGHVS and CDR2 FQNEAQ. The CDR3 spans 12 residues. CDR3 bases: TGTGCCAGCGGGACCCCAGGACAGCCCCAGCATTTT. Residues: CASGTPGQPQHF.

The chain carries TRBV12-3 or TRBV12-4 and TRBJ1-5; D might be TRBD1 (6 bases). Trimming shortened V by 5 bases and J by 2 bases, and 16 bases separated the two germline ends. The length of the CDR3 is 16 residues. CDR3 sequence: CASSDSQGKGNQPQHF. DNA for the CDR3: TGTGCCAGCAGTGACAGTCAGGGGAAGGGCAATCAGCCCCAGCATTTT.

This chain joins TRBV10-3 and TRBJ1-1; maybe TRBD1 (5 bases). V was clipped by 8 bases and J by 2 bases, with 12 bases between them. CDR1 and CDR2 from the germline V gene are ENHRY and SYGVKD. The CDR3 length is 13 residues. Here the CDR3 reads CAIAGATNTEAFF. In DNA, the CDR3 is TGTGCCATCGCCGGGGCCACAAACACTGAAGCTTTCTTT.

This clonotype has at least ten counts. This rearrangement joins TRBV29-1 to TRBJ1-2, with a weak D call TRBD1 (5 bases). The CDR3 has 13 amino acids. V was cut by 6 bases and J by 5 bases, with 16 bases left in between. The germline V gene has CDR1 SQVTM and CDR2 ANQGSEA. CDR3 nucleotide sequence: TGCAGCGTACGACGGGACTTGGGGTATGGCTACACCTTC. This sequence encodes CSVRRDLGYGYTF. The full variable domain, with the rest looked up from reference TRBV29-1 and TRBJ1-2, is SAVISQKPSRDICQRGTSLTIQCQVDSQVTMMFWYRQQPGQSLTLIATANQGSEATYESGFVIDKFPISRPNLTFSTLTVSNMSPEDSSIYLCSVRRDLGYGYTFGSGTRLTVV.

The chain employs TRBV7-2 and TRBJ1-5; D is ambiguous. V lost 5 bases and J 0 bases, leaving 14 bases between the germline ends. The germline V gene encodes CDR1 SGHTA and CDR2 FQGNSA. The CDR3 has 16 residues. CDR3 residues: CASSPFVILSNQPQHF. CDR3 in DNA: TGTGCCAGCAGCCCTTTCGTGATACTTAGCAATCAGCCCCAGCATTTT.

V gene TRBV10-3 combines with J gene TRBJ2-7, with a tentative D call TRBD1 (5 bases). V was cut by 2 bases and J by 0 bases, with 11 bases left in between. The CDR3 is 15 amino acids. Germline V gene data show CDR1 as ENHRY and CDR2 as SYGVKD. The CDR3, as DNA: TGTGCCATCAGTGAGGGACACCTCAGCTCCTACGAGCAGTACTTC. Protein: CAISEGHLSSYEQYF.

This clonotype was recorded at least ten times. This rearrangement joins TRBV7-9 to TRBJ1-2; D is unresolved. Germline CDR1 and CDR2: SEHNR and FQNEAQ (reference sequence). Trimming cost V 3 bases and J 6 bases, with 8 bases left between them. The CDR3 has 12 residues. CDR3 in DNA: TGTGCCAGCAGCTTTGTCGAGGATGGCTACACCTTC. It encodes CASSFVEDGYTF.

Remarks on this clonotype: A much larger clonotype is one base distant, so this may be a read error. The chain recombines TRBV7-9 with TRBJ2-6; D is perhaps TRBD1 or TRBD2 (7 bases each). Looked up from germline, CDR1 is SEHNR and CDR2 is FQNEAQ (reference sequence). CDR3 length: 16 amino acids. CDR3 DNA: TGTGTCAGCAGCTCCAGGGGGAGGGATGGGGCCAACGTCCTGACTTTC. Translation gives CVSSSRGRDGANVLTF.

The chain joins TRBV7-2 to TRBJ2-7; TRBD2 aligns across 13 bases. The CDR3 consists of 17 residues. V lost 3 bases, J lost 3 bases, and 8 bases stayed unmatched. CDR1 and CDR2 from the germline V gene are SGHTA and FQGNSA. The CDR3 coding sequence is TGTGCCAGCAGCTTGACTAGCGGGAGGTCTTTCCGCTACGAGCAGTACTTC. Translating it yields CASSLTSGRSFRYEQYF.

This clonotype was observed a few times. The rearrangement joins TRBV7-3 to TRBJ1-4; no reliable D call. V dropped 1 base and J dropped 7 bases, with 7 bases sitting between them. CDR1 is SGHTA, CDR2 FQGTGA, per germline. This CDR3 is 13 amino acids long. The CDR3 here is CASSLNDGEKLFF. The CDR3 region has the DNA TGTGCCAGCAGCTTAAATGATGGTGAAAAACTGTTTTTT. The full variable domain, completed using reference TRBV7-3 and TRBJ1-4, is GAGVSQTPSNKVTEKGKYVELRCDPISGHTALYWYRQSLGQGPEFLIYFQGTGAADDSGLPNDRFFAVRPEGSVSTLKIQRTERGDSAVYLCASSLNDGEKLFFGSGTQLSVL.

The chain couples TRBV20-1 to TRBJ1-2; 12 bases fit TRBD1. V lost 1 base to trimming and J lost 8 bases; unmatched junction nucleotides: 14. Germline assignment: CDR1 DFQATT and CDR2 SNEGSKA (reference sequence). The CDR3 consists of 17 residues. In DNA form, the CDR3 reads TGCAGTGCTAGAGCGCTCCTGCCGGGGACAGGGGGCGACGGCTACACCTTC. Encoded protein: CSARALLPGTGGDGYTF.

In its sample, this clonotype was seen a few times. The CDR3 DNA sequence: TGTGCCAGCAGCTCCCCGGGACAGCCAGCGGCCCAGTACTTC. This encodes CASSSPGQPAAQYF. The rearrangement links TRBV7-6 to TRBJ2-5, with 7 bases lining up with TRBD1. Germline values: CDR1 SGHVS, CDR2 FNYEAQ. V was pared by 4 bases and J by 9 bases, with 11 bases of the junction left unmatched. The CDR3 sequence is 14 residues long.

This sequence joins TRBV12-3 or TRBV12-4 and TRBJ2-7, with TRBD2 identical over 12 bases. This CDR3 is built from 17 residues. V trimming: 7 bases; J trimming: 5 bases; junction bases outside the gene matches: 15. The CDR3 nucleotides are TGTGCCAGCACCTCCTGGACTAGCGGGAAAGGAGGGAACGAGCAGTACTTC. This sequence encodes CASTSWTSGKGGNEQYF.

Remarks on this clonotype: A much larger clone is a single base away; this may be a read error. Because the CDR3 is missing its conserved closing phenylalanine or tryptophan, this is likely a read error. The genes are TRBV15 and TRBJ1-5; 11 nucleotides match TRBD1. The trim removed 1 base at V and 4 bases at J, leaving 3 bases unmatched. The CDR3 is 16 amino acids. The germline V gene has CDR1 LNHNV and CDR2 YYDKDF (reference sequence). The CDR3 protein is CATSRAGDRGNQPQHL. CDR3 bases: TGTGCCACCAGCAGAGCAGGGGACAGGGGGAATCAGCCCCAGCATCTT.

About this clonotype itself: A much larger clone lies a single base off, so this may be a read error. This chain connects TRBV10-3 to TRBJ1-2; D call uncertain. Between the trimmed V and J ends, which lost 2 bases and 6 bases, there was a span of 4 bases. The length of the CDR3 is 11 residues. Germline-derived CDR1 and CDR2 are ENHRY and SYGVKD. CDR3 loop: CAISEVDGYTF. In nucleotides, the CDR3 is TGTGCCATCAGTGAGGTAGATGGCTACACCTTC.

The chain uses TRBV10-2 and TRBJ1-1; D is possibly TRBD1 (6 bases). CDR1 and CDR2 (germline): WSHSY, SAAADI. Trimming removed 8 bases at V and 0 bases at J, with 10 bases between. The CDR3 is 13 amino acids. CDR3: CASWDTLNTEAFF. The CDR3 nucleotides are TGCGCCAGCTGGGACACCTTGAACACTGAAGCTTTCTTT.

This clonotype was seen just once. At one boundary the junction diverges from the germline segment, which might be a read error. The chain employs TRBV29-1 and TRBJ1-1; D remains unclear. The germline V gene has CDR1 SQVTM and CDR2 ANQGSEA. The CDR3 is made up of 16 amino acids. CDR3 region: CNVEGFGRAMNTEAFF. DNA of the CDR3: TGCAACGTTGAAGGCTTCGGCCGGGCCATGAACACTGAAGCTTTCTTT. The complete variable domain, with remaining parts taken from reference TRBV29-1 and TRBJ1-1, reads SAVISQKPSRDICQRGTSLTIQCQVDSQVTMMFWYRQQPGQSLTLIATANQGSEATYESGFVIDKFPISRPNLTFSTLTVSNMSPEDSSIYLCNVEGFGRAMNTEAFFGQGTRLTVV.

This clonotype appeared a few times. The chain recombines TRBV14 with TRBJ1-4; unclear D gene. Germline loops: CDR1 SGHDN, CDR2 FVKESK. With 0 bases removed from V and 8 bases from J, the gap between germline ends came to 7 bases. The CDR3 runs 13 residues. CDR3 DNA sequence: TGTGCCAGCAGCCAAGAAATTGGGGAAAAACTGTTTTTT. Its protein product is CASSQEIGEKLFF.